Listed here are 17 T cell receptor beta chains from one sample, sequenced in a study of human T cells and chemical hapten exposure. Sample time point: healthy volunteer bleed at 2 weeks. Before extraction, the whole blood was not fractionated, and total RNA was taken from it. TCRdb re-derived calls from the RACE reads in MiXCR, one entry per CDR3 protein. The profile shows about 45,000 distinct CDR3 sequences, around 4.1% of them singletons. Sequencing was carried out using whole blood. The source is a female donor in good health. Some clones in this sample may be carry-over from other donors' samples.

The chain uses TRBV6-5 and TRBJ2-1, with a possible D match to TRBD2 (6 bases). Germline-derived CDR1 and CDR2 are MNHEY and SVGAGI. The CDR3 covers 19 residues. Trimming took 2 bases from V and 6 from J, leaving 26 bases between them. The CDR3 DNA reads TGTGCCAGCAGTTACGATCCCCATGGGACTCGGGCGGAGCCCAATGAGCAGTTCTTC. This encodes CASSYDPHGTRAEPNEQFF.

This clonotype was found many times. V is TRBV4-3 and J is TRBJ2-4; D is unresolved. Trimming shortened V by 0 bases and J by 7 bases, and 10 bases separated the two germline ends. The CDR3 sequence is 14 residues long. The germline V gene encodes CDR1 LGHNA and CDR2 YSLEER. CDR3 sequence: CASSQDLERNIQYF. The CDR3 DNA is TGCGCCAGCAGCCAAGATCTGGAGAGGAACATTCAGTACTTC.

The table lists this clonotype with a few counts. The chain uses TRBV18 and TRBJ1-5, with D possibly being TRBD1 (5 bases). The germline V gene encodes CDR1 KGHSH and CDR2 LQKENI. Trimming took 2 bases from V and 2 from J, leaving 7 bases between them. The CDR3 is made up of 14 amino acids. Here the CDR3 reads CASSPGDGNQPQHF. Here the CDR3 DNA reads TGTGCCAGCTCACCAGGGGACGGCAATCAGCCCCAGCATTTT.

There are many counts of this clonotype. The J gene is TRBJ2-3, the V gene TRBV5-4; D ambiguous. CDR1 and CDR2 (germline): SGHNT, YYREEE (reference sequence). V was clipped by 3 bases and J by 1 base, with 15 bases between them. This CDR3 comprises 16 residues. Here the CDR3 DNA reads TGTGCCAGCAGCTCCCCAGACACCTTTCGCACAGATACGCAGTATTTT. Translating it yields CASSSPDTFRTDTQYF.

This clonotype was picked up many times. V and J are TRBV29-1 and TRBJ1-5; 10 bases match TRBD1. Looked up from germline, CDR1 is SQVTM and CDR2 is ANQGSEA. The CDR3 loop spans 13 amino acids. V trimming: 4 bases; J trimming: 5 bases; junction bases outside the gene matches: 2. Here the CDR3 DNA reads TGCAGCGTTGGAGACAGGGGGCATCAGCCCCAGCATTTT. Protein: CSVGDRGHQPQHF.

The chain has TRBV28 and TRBJ2-7; weak D call: TRBD2 (5 bases). Germline V gene data show CDR1 as MDHEN and CDR2 as SYDVKM. Trimming shortened V by 2 bases and J by 7 bases, and 12 bases separated the two germline ends. CDR3 size: 13 residues. The CDR3 sequence is CASSLRAGVEQYF. The CDR3 coding sequence is TGTGCCAGCAGTTTAAGAGCCGGGGTTGAGCAGTACTTC. Full variable domain (outside the CDR3, taken from reference TRBV28 and TRBJ2-7): DVKVTQSSRYLVKRTGEKVFLECVQDMDHENMFWYRQDPGLGLRLIYFSYDVKMKEKGDIPEGYSVSREKKERFSLILESASTNQTSMYLCASSLRAGVEQYFGPGTRLTVT.

This clonotype has only a few counts. Given a much more abundant clone one base away, this may be a read error. The chain carries TRBV3-1 and TRBJ2-7; the match to TRBD2 covers 7 bases. CDR1 is LGHDT, CDR2 YNNKEL, per germline (reference sequence). CDR3 length: 15 residues. Trimming removed 0 bases from V and 6 bases from J; junction bases left unmatched: 8. The CDR3 nucleotides are TGTGCCAGCAGCCAAGAGGGAGGGTGTAAGAGCGAGCAGTACTTC. It yields the protein CASSQEGGCKSEQYF.

This clonotype came up many times. This chain uses TRBV3-1 with TRBJ2-3; TRBD2 aligns across 9 bases. With V trimmed by 3 bases and J by 5 bases, 12 bases remained unmatched. The CDR3 consists of 17 residues. Per germline, CDR1 LGHDT and CDR2 YNNKEL (reference sequence). The CDR3 DNA reads TGTGCCAGCAGCCATAACCTTGGCGGGGGGGCCAAAGATACGCAGTATTTT. It specifies CASSHNLGGGAKDTQYF.

This clonotype was counted ten times or more. This chain connects TRBV5-1 to TRBJ2-7, with D tentatively TRBD1 (5 bases). The CDR3 extends over 18 amino acids. The germline CDR1 and CDR2 sequences are SGHRS and YFSETQ. V lost 0 bases and J 0 bases, leaving 19 bases between the germline ends. The CDR3 region has the DNA TGCGCCAGCAGCTTGGATCCCCCCTCAGGGAAATACTCCTACGAGCAGTACTTC. This encodes CASSLDPPSGKYSYEQYF.

This clonotype was seen repeatedly, ten times or more. This chain joins TRBV4-3 and TRBJ2-7, with a possible D match to TRBD1 (6 bases). Germline assignment: CDR1 LGHNA and CDR2 YSLEER. CDR3 length: 15 residues. V lost 5 bases to trimming and J lost 4 bases, with 18 bases between them. The CDR3 is CASSRQRQVGYEQYF. CDR3 bases: TGCGCCAGCAGCAGACAAAGACAGGTGGGGTACGAGCAGTACTTC.

The genes are TRBV6-4 and TRBJ1-5, with D tentatively TRBD1 (5 bases). V was pared by 9 bases and J by 2 bases, with 14 bases between. Germline-derived CDR1 and CDR2 are MRHNA and SNTAGT. The CDR3 spans 14 residues. CDR3 residues: CARGQGGGNQPQHF. CDR3 DNA sequence: TGTGCCAGAGGGCAGGGCGGTGGCAATCAGCCCCAGCATTTT.

This clonotype was observed a few times. The chain uses TRBV20-1 and TRBJ1-4, with a tentative D call TRBD1 (5 bases). The germline V gene encodes CDR1 DFQATT and CDR2 SNEGSKA (reference sequence). V was pared by 3 bases and J by 8 bases, with 13 bases between. The CDR3 spans 13 residues. The CDR3 DNA is TGCAGTGCTAGTGAGGGGCTTAGGGAAAAACTGTTTTTT. This translates into CSASEGLREKLFF.

This clonotype has at least ten counts. CDR3 sequence: CASKQGAYEQYF. CDR3 nucleotides: TGTGCCAGTAAACAGGGGGCCTACGAGCAGTACTTC. J is TRBJ2-7 and V is TRBV6-6; the match to TRBD1 covers 8 bases. From germline, CDR1 is MNHNY and CDR2 SVGAGI (reference sequence). The CDR3 loop spans 12 amino acids. The ends lost 9 bases at V and 2 bases at J; junction bases unmatched: 3.

This clonotype has a count of ten or more. The gene calls are TRBV20-1 and TRBJ2-3, with 7 nucleotides matching TRBD2. This CDR3 has 16 residues. V lost 2 bases to trimming and J lost 5 bases; unmatched junction nucleotides: 13. Germline lookup yields CDR1 DFQATT and CDR2 SNEGSKA (reference sequence). The CDR3 reads CSARRVGGTIEDTQYF. The CDR3 region has the DNA TGCAGTGCTAGACGAGTCGGCGGGACTATCGAAGATACGCAGTATTTT.

This clonotype was detected many times. The chain couples TRBV10-3 to TRBJ2-6; D is uncertain. Germline V lookup: CDR1 ENHRY, CDR2 SYGVKD. There are 12 residues in the CDR3. Trimming cost V 10 bases and J 2 bases, with 6 bases left between them. The CDR3 region is CATGTGANVLTF. The CDR3 nucleotides read TGTGCCACCGGAACTGGGGCCAACGTCCTGACTTTC.

This clonotype has at least ten counts. The rearrangement links TRBV5-6 to TRBJ1-6; D is perhaps TRBD1 (6 bases). Deletions cut 3 bases from V and 5 bases from J, with 12 bases between. This CDR3 region has 15 residues. CDR1 and CDR2 (germline): SGHDT, YYEEEE. Here the CDR3 reads CASSWGTSDNSPLHF. In nucleotides, the CDR3 is TGTGCCAGCAGCTGGGGGACATCGGATAATTCACCCCTCCACTTT. Filled out from reference TRBV5-6 and TRBJ1-6, the complete variable domain reads DAGVTQSPTHLIKTRGQQVTLRCSPKSGHDTVSWYQQALGQGPQFIFQYYEEEERQRGNFPDRFSGHQFPNYSSELNVNALLLGDSALYLCASSWGTSDNSPLHFGNGTRLTVT.

This clonotype has just a few counts. This chain's CDR3 is CASTENSQGRGELFF. CDR3 in DNA: TGCGCCAGCACCGAAAACTCACAGGGTCGGGGGGAGCTGTTTTTT. The chain is built from TRBV4-1 and TRBJ2-2; tentative D call: TRBD1 (6 bases). Germline V lookup: CDR1 MGHRA, CDR2 YSYEKL. This CDR3 has 15 amino acids. Trimming left V 7 bases short and J 8 bases short, with 20 bases between.